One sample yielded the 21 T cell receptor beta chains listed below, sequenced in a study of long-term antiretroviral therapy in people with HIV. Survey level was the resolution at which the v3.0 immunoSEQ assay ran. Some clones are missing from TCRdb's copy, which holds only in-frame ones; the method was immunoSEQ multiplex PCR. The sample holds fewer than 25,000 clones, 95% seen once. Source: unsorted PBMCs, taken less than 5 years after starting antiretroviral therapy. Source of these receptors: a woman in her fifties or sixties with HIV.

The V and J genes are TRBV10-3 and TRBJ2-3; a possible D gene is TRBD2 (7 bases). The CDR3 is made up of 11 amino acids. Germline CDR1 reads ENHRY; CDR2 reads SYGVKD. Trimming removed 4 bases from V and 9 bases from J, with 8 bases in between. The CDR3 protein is CAISGGGTQYF. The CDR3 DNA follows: TGTGCCATCAGTGGGGGGGGCACGCAGTATTTT.

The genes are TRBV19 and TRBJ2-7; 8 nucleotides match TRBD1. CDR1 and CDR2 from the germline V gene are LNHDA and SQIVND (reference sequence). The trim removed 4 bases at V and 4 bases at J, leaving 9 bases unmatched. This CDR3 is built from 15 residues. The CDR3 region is CASSTGQGRLYEQYF. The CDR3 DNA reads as TGTGCCAGTAGTACCGGACAGGGCCGCTTGTACGAGCAGTACTTC.

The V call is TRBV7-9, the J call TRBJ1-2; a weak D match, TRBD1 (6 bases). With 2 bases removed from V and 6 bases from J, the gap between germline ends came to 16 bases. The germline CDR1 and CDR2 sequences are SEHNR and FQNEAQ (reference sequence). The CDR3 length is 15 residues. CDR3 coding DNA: TGTGCCAGCAGCTTAACGGGTACGGGGGCCGATGGCTACACCTTC. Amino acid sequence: CASSLTGTGADGYTF.

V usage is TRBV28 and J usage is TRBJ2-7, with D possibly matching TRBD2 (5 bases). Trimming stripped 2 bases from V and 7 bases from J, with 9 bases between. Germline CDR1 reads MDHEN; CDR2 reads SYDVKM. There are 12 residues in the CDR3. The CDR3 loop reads CASSLRQREQYF. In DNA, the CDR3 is TGTGCCAGCAGTTTAAGGCAGCGGGAGCAGTACTTC.

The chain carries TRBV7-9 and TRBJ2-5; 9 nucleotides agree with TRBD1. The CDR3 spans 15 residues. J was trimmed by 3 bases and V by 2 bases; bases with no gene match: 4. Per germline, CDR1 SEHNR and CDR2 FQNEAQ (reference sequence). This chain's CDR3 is CASSLWGQGEETQYF. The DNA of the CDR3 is TGTGCCAGCAGCTTATGGGGACAGGGAGAAGAGACCCAGTACTTC.

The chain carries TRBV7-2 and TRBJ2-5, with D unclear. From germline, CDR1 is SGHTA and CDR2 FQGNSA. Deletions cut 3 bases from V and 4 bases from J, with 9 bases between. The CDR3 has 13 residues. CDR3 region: CASSLRSRETQYF. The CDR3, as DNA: TGTGCCAGCAGCTTGCGTTCTCGAGAGACCCAGTACTTC.

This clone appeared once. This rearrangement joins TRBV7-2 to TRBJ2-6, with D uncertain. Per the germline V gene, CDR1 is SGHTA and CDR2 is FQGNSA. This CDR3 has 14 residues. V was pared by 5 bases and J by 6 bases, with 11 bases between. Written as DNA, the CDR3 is TGTGCCAGCAGCCCCACCGCCTCGGCCAACGTCCTGACTTTC. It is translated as CASSPTASANVLTF.

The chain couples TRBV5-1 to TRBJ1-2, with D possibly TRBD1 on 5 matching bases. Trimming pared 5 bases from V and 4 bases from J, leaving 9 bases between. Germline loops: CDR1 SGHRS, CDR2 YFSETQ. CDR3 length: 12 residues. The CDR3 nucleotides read TGCGCCAGCAGGTTAGACAGCTATGGCTACACCTTC. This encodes CASRLDSYGYTF.

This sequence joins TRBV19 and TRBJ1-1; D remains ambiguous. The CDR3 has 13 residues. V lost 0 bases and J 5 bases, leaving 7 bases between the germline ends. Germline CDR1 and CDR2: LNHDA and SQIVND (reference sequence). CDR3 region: CASSIDRGTEAFF. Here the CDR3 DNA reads TGTGCCAGTAGTATAGATCGGGGAACTGAAGCTTTCTTT.

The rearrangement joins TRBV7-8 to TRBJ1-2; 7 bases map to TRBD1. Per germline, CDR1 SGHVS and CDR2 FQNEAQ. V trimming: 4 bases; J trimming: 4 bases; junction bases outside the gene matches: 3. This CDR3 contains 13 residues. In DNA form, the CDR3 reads TGTGCCAGCAGCTCGACAGGGACCTATGGCTACACCTTC. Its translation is CASSSTGTYGYTF.

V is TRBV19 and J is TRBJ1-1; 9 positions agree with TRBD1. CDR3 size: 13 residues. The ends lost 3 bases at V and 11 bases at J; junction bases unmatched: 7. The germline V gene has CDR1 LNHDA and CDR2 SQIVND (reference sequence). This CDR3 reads CASSMRDREYAFF. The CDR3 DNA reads TGTGCCAGTAGTATGAGGGACAGGGAATACGCTTTCTTT.

The CDR3 nucleotides are TGTGCCAGCTCCCTCGACATAGGCTCCTACGAGCAGTACTTC. Amino acids: CASSLDIGSYEQYF. The J gene is TRBJ2-7, the V gene TRBV18; no firm D call. The V gene's germline CDR1 is KGHSH and CDR2 LQKENI. The germline V and J ends were trimmed by 6 bases and 0 bases, with 12 bases remaining between them. The CDR3 sequence is 14 residues long.

The CDR3 DNA follows: TGTGCCAGCAGCCCCCGGACAGGGGGCTTCACTGAAGCTTTCTTT. Its translation: CASSPRTGGFTEAFF. The V call is TRBV9, the J call TRBJ1-1; 11 nucleotides match TRBD1. V was clipped by 4 bases and J by 4 bases; unmatched bases: 6. The length of the CDR3 is 15 residues. Per germline, CDR1 SGDLS and CDR2 YYNGEE.

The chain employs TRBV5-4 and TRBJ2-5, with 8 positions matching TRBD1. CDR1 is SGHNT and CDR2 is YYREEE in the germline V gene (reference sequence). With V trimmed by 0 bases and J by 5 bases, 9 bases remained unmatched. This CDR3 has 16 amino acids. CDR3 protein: CASSLGMLTGAETQYF. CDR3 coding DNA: TGTGCCAGCAGCTTGGGGATGCTGACAGGGGCCGAGACCCAGTACTTC.

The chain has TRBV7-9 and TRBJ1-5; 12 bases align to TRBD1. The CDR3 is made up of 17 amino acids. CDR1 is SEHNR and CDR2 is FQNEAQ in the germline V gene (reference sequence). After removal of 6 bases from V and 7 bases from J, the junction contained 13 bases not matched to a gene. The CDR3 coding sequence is TGTGCCAGCAGGCCCGACCGGGACAGGGGGCCGGAACAGCCCCAGCATTTT. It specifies CASRPDRDRGPEQPQHF.

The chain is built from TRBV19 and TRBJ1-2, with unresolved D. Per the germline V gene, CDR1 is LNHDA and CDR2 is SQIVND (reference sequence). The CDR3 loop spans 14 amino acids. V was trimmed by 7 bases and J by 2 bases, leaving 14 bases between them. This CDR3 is CASTLTVLNYGYTF. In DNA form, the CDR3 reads TGTGCCAGTACTTTAACGGTACTGAACTATGGCTACACCTTC.

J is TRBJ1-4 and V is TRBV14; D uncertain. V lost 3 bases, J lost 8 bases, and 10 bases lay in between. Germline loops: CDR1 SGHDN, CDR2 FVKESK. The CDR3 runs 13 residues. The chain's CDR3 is CASSQNGLEKLFF. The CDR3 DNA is TGTGCCAGCAGCCAGAACGGGCTCGAAAAACTGTTTTTT.

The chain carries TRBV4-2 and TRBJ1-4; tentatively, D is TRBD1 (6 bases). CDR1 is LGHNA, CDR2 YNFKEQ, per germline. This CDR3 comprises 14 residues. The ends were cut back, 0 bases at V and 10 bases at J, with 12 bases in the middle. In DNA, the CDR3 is TGTGCCAGCAGCCAAGACAGGGGATCTGGAAAACTGTTTTTT. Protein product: CASSQDRGSGKLFF.

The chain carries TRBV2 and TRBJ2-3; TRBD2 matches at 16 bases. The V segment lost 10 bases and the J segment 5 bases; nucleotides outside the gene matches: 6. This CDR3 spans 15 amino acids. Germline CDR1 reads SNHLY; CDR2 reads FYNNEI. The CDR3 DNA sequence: TGTGCCAAGGGACTAGCGGGAGGGAGAGTAGATACGCAGTATTTT. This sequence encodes CAKGLAGGRVDTQYF.

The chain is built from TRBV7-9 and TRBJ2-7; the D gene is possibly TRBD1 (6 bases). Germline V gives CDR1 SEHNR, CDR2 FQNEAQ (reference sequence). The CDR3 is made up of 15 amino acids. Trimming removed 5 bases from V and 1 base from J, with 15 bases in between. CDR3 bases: TGTGCCAGCAGCGGCAGGGGTCAGGGGTCCTACGAGCAGTACTTC. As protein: CASSGRGQGSYEQYF. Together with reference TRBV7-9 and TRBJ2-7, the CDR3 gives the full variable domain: DTGVSQNPRHKITKRGQNVTFRCDPISEHNRLYWYRQTLGQGPEFLTYFQNEAQLEKSRLLSDRFSAERPKGSFSTLEIQRTEQGDSAMYLCASSGRGQGSYEQYFGPGTRLTVT.

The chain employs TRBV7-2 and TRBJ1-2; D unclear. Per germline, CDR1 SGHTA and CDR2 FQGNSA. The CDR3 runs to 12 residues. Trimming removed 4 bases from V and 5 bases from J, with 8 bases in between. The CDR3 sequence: CASSYRSYGYTF. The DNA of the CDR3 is TGTGCCAGCAGCTACCGCAGTTATGGCTACACCTTC.